A selection of T cell receptor beta chains follows, all from one sample in a study of T cell changes during pregnancy in multiple sclerosis. Profiling relied on immunoSEQ multiplex PCR, and the TCRdb table lists in-frame clones only, not all of them. The data show about 32,000 clones, with around nine tenths seen just once and about 5.4% held by the top ten. Sequenced material: CD8+ T cells from peripheral blood mononuclear cells, taken in the first trimester of pregnancy. The source of these receptors is a female donor with multiple sclerosis, enrolled in a pregnancy study. The CDR3 runs from the conserved cysteine through the conserved F or W. Fields, in order: clone size, J gene, D gene, V gene, CDR3 protein, CDR3 DNA. D genes are given only for firm matches. Clone size appears in some rows only: once, few, many, or a class for an expanded clone.

>.|TRBJ2-5|.|TRBV7-9
CASSLVGLGETQYF
TGTGCCAGCAGCTTAGTGGGGCTGGGGGAGACCCAGTACTTC
>few|TRBJ2-1|.|TRBV27
CASSTTGRPYNEQFF
TGTGCCAGCAGTACTACAGGTCGTCCCTACAATGAGCAGTTCTTC
>.|TRBJ1-3|TRBD1|TRBV29-1
CSVEGQGARNTIYF
TGCAGCGTTGAAGGGCAGGGGGCAAGAAACACCATATATTTT
>.|TRBJ2-1|.|TRBV11-2
CASSLGGTLSSYNEQFF
TGTGCCAGCAGCTTAGGGGGCACCCTAAGCTCCTACAATGAGCAGTTCTTC
>.|TRBJ2-2|TRBD2|TRBV25-1
CASSEAPLRAGVVGELFF
TGTGCCAGCAGTGAAGCCCCCCTGAGAGCGGGAGTGGTCGGGGAGCTGTTTTTT
>few|TRBJ1-1|.|TRBV7-2
CASSLEDSWSTEAFF
TGTGCCAGCAGCTTAGAGGACAGCTGGAGCACTGAAGCTTTCTTT
>once|TRBJ2-7|.|TRBV7-6
CASSPSLVQPYEQYF
TGTGCCAGCAGCCCGTCTCTAGTCCAGCCCTACGAGCAGTACTTC
>.|TRBJ2-5|.|TRBV5-4
CASGPTVAEETQYF
TGTGCCAGCGGTCCCACGGTAGCGGAAGAGACCCAGTACTTC
>once|TRBJ2-1|.|TRBV19
CASSIPATSSYNEQFF
TGTGCCAGTAGTATACCCGCAACAAGCTCCTACAATGAGCAGTTCTTC
>.|TRBJ2-7|TRBD2|TRBV11-2
CASRGGLASSYEQYF
TGTGCCAGCAGGGGGGGACTAGCGTCCTCCTACGAGCAGTACTTC
>.|TRBJ1-2|.|TRBV28
CASSLQWGVGGYGYTF
TGTGCCAGCAGCCTCCAATGGGGGGTCGGGGGCTATGGCTACACCTTC
>.|TRBJ2-3|.|TRBV19
CASNSGAADTQYF
TGTGCCAGTAATTCAGGGGCGGCAGATACGCAGTATTTT
>.|TRBJ1-2|.|TRBV6-1
CASSEDGNYGYTF
TGTGCCAGCAGTGAAGACGGGAACTATGGCTACACCTTC
>few|TRBJ2-4|TRBD2|TRBV4-1
CASSPAVAGGGDIQYF
TGCGCCAGCAGCCCAGCTGTAGCGGGAGGAGGAGACATTCAGTACTTC
>few|TRBJ2-7|TRBD2|TRBV7-9
CASSLVASGSYEQYF
TGTGCCAGCAGCTTAGTGGCTAGCGGGAGCTACGAGCAGTACTTC
>.|TRBJ2-4|TRBD1|TRBV7-2
CASSQDRGLVLLAKNIQYF
TGTGCCAGCAGCCAAGACAGGGGATTGGTCCTTCTAGCCAAAAACATTCAGTACTTC
>.|TRBJ2-5|.|TRBV29-1
CSVEKGAGAETQYF
TGCAGCGTTGAAAAAGGGGCTGGTGCAGAGACCCAGTACTTC